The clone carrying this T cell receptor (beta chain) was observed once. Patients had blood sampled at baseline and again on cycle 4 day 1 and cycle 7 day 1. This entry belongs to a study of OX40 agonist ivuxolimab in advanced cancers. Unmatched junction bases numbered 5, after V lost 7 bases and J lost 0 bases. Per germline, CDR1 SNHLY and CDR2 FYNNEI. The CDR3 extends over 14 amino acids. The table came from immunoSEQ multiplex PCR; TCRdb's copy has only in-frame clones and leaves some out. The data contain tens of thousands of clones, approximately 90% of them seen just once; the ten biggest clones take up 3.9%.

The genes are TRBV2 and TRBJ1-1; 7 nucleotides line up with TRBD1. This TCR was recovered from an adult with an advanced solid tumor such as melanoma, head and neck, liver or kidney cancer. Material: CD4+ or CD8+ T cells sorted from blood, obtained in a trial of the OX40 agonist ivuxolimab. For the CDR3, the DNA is TGTGCCAGCATGGGACAGCTCTTGAACACTGAAGCTTTCTTT. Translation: CASMGQLLNTEAFF. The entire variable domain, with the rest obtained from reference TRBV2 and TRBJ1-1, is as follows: EPEVTQTPSHQVTQMGQEVILRCVPISNHLYFYWYRQILGQKVEFLVSFYNNEISEKSEIFDDQFSVERPDGSNFTLKIRSTKLEDSAMYFCASMGQLLNTEAFFGQGTRLTVV.